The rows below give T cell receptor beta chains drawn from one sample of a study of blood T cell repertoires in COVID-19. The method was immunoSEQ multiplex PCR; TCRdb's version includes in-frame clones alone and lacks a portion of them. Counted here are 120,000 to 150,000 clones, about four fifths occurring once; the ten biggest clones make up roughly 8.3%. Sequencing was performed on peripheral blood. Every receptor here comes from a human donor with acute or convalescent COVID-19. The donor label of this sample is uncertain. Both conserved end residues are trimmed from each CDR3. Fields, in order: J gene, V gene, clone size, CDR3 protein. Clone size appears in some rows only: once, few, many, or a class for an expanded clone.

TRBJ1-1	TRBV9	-	ASSLPGSGATEAF
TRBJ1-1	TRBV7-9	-	ASSPRGGAPEAF
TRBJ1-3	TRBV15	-	ATSRENEGSLLGNTIY
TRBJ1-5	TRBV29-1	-	SVLSELNQPQH
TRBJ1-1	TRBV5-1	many	ASSLKGQGASEAF
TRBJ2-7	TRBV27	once	ASSLQRGSPYEQY
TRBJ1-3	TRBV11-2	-	ASSSSSQDTIY
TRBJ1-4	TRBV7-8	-	ASSLLPGQIAF
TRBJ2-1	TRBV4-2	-	ASSWGQGVYNEQF
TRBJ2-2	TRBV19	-	ASSMSWSRAKTGELF
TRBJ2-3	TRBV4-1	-	ASSSLVTDTQY
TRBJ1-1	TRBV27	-	ASWAGGQQNTEAF
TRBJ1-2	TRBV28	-	ASSSGTGVNGYT
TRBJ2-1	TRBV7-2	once	ASSKGQGNYNEQF
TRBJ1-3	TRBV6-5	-	ASETGSTAGNTIY
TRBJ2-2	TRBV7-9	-	ASSVVRELF
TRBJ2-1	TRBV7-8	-	ASSSRLAGGNNEQF
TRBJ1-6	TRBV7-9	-	ASRSRRTNSPLH
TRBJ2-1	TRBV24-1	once	ATSDFRLNEQF
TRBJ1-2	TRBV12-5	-	ASGLSGGTYGYT
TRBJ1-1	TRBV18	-	ASSPNQKMNTEAF
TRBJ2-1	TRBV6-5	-	ASSYSQGAINEQF
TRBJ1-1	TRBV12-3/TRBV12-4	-	ASSLGTSIAF
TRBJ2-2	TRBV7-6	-	ASSFTGTANTGELF
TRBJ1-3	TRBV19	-	ASSMSGNTIY
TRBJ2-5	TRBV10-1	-	ASSSGTSGETQY
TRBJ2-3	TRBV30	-	AWSVTSGGDTQY
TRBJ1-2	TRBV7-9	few	ASSENYGYT
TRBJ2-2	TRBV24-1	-	ATSDVTSGAFGTGELF
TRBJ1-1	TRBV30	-	AWSGFGQGSEAF
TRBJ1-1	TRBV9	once	ASSGDGDSGPGSTEAF
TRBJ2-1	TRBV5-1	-	ASSSDRRNEQF
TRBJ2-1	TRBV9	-	ASNPTGGDYNEQF
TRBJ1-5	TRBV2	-	ASWGGTGGLGNQPQH
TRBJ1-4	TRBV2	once	ASSDGGQGGEKLF
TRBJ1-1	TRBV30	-	AWSPPGRQNTEAF
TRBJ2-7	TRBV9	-	ASSQGLAATYEQY
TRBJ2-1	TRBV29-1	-	SVGGGNEQF
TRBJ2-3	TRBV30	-	ALSRGITDTQY
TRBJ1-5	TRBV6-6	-	ASSLGGGGQPQH
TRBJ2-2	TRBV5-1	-	ASSLQGNTGELF
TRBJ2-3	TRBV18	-	ASSPFGSTDTQY
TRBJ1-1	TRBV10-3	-	AISRQGQNTEAF
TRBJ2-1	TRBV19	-	ASSSSGGAYNEQF
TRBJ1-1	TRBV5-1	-	ASSLYSPNTEAF
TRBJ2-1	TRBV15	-	ATSIRGAAYNEQF
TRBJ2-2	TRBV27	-	ASSPPGHPAPNTGELF
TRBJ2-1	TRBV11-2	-	ASSLVGTSGGANEQF
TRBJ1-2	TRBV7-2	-	ASSRHRQDGYT
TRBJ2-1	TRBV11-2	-	ASSLGMVQGRYNEQF